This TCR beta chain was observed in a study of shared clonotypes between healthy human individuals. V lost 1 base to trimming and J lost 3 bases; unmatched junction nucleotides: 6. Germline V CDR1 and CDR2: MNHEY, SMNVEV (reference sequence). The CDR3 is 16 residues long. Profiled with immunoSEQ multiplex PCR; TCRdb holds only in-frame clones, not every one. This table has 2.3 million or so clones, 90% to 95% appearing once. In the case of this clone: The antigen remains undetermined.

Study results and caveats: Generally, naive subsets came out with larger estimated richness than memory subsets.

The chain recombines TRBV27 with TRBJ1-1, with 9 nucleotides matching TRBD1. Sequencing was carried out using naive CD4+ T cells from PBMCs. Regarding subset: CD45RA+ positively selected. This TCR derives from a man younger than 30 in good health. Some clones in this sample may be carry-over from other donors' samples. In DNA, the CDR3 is TGTGCCAGCAGTTTATTGGGGACAGGGAGTTACACTGAAGCTTTCTTT. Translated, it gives CASSLLGTGSYTEAFF.